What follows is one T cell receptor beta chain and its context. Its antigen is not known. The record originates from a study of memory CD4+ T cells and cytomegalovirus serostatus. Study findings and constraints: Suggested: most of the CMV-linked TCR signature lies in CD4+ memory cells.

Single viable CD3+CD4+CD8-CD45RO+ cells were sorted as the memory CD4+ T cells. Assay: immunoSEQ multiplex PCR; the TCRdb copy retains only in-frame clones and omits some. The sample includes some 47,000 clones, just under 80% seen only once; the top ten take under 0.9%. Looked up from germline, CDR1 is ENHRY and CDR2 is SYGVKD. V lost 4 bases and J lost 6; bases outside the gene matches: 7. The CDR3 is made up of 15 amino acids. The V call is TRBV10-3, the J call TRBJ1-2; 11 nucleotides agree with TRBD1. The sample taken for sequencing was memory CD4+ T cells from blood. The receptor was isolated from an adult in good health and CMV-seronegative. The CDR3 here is CAISGRDRGRDGYTF. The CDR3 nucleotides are TGTGCCATCAGTGGCCGGGACAGGGGGAGAGATGGCTACACCTTC.